These T cell receptor beta chains were read from a single sample in a study of OX40 agonist ivuxolimab in advanced cancers. TCRdb's table, derived via immunoSEQ multiplex PCR, lists solely in-frame clones and lacks some. The sample records around 70,000 clones, around nine tenths being singletons. The source was CD4+ or CD8+ T cells sorted from blood, collected in a trial of the OX40 agonist ivuxolimab. All receptors derive from an adult with an advanced solid tumor such as melanoma, head and neck, liver or kidney cancer. The CDR3 runs from the conserved cysteine through the conserved F or W.

15,TRBV27,CASGPLGGPSDTQYF
14,TRBV5-8,CASSLAQGGTEAFF
17,TRBV7-6,CASSLSLAGASYNEQFF
13,TRBV5-6,CASSFKGPTEAFF
13,TRBV5-1,CASSLAGVTEAFF
15,TRBV2,CASSVPGQGVNTIYF
13,TRBV6-5,CASSPTGSTEAFF
14,TRBV27,CASSSWGESYEQYF
13,TRBV5-6,CASSLGGVGEAFF
13,TRBV7-2,CASSLVTSNEQFF
13,TRBV4-1,CASSQQNGDGYTF